This T cell receptor (beta chain) was documented in a study of low-dose radiotherapy and immunotherapy resistance in tumors. Study details: Patients' oral aspirin dose was 300 mg daily across four cycles from cycle 1 day 1.

Time point in this sample: before trial treatment. The donors' treatment consisted of nivolumab, ipilimumab, aspirin, low-dose cyclophosphamide and low-dose radiotherapy. V gave up 7 bases and J gave up 2 bases; unmatched junction bases: 5. CDR3 length: 14 amino acids. Per germline, CDR1 SGHRS and CDR2 YFSETQ. This clonotype was seen repeatedly, ten times or more. Gene-specific TRAV and TRBV primers were used for first-strand cDNA, covering alpha and beta chains. TCR amplification ran roughly 20 PCR cycles using constant-region and V-primer adapter primers. In vitro transcription was used to amplify the isolated mRNA. Each CDR3 protein gets one entry after TCRdb re-called the reads with MiXCR. The repertoire consists of tens of thousands of distinct CDR3 sequences, with roughly a sixth occurring once and the leading ten covering approximately 2.8%.

Sequenced here: PBMCs, sampled before treatment. The TCR was taken from a male donor with prostate cancer. The chain links TRBV5-1 to TRBJ2-3; 9 nucleotides align to TRBD2. This CDR3 reads CASRAGGITDTQYF. CDR3 nucleotides: TGCGCCAGCCGAGCGGGGGGAATCACAGATACGCAGTATTTT.